Detailed here is one T cell receptor (beta chain). Its antigen is unidentified. An end of the junction differs from the germline gene, which may be a read error. Using a J-beta primer mix together with a sample-barcoded 5' primer, a second PCR was run for about 6 to 11 cycles. Each cDNA molecule, via a template-switch adaptor with 12 random nucleotides, was tagged. TCRdb reprocessed the 5' RACE reads via MiXCR and lists one record per CDR3 protein. The data contain around 1,600,000 distinct CDR3 sequences, approximately 43% of them singletons. The data derive from a study of blood T cells in healthy people across ages. Study-level background: Through template switching, about one barcoded beta molecule was captured per two T cells, as measured in model experiments.

Samples each had at least 5.5 micrograms of total RNA extracted. Study-wide points: The diversity estimates, figures obtained from one million T cells, were considered underestimates.

The CDR3 length is 13 residues. Germline-derived CDR1 and CDR2 are DFQATT and SNEGSKA (reference sequence). The rearrangement links TRBV20-1 to TRBJ2-2, with a tentative D call TRBD2 (6 bases). Sequencing was performed on blood. The receptor comes from a woman between 18 and 29 years old in good health. For the CDR3, the DNA is TGCAGTGCTAGGCTGGGGAACACCGGGGGGCTGTTTTTT. It translates to CSARLGNTGGLFF.